This T cell receptor (beta chain) was recovered during a study of multiple sclerosis patients with progressive multifocal leukoencephalopathy. Study-wide results and limits: Before and during natalizumab, the clones expanded at PML already existed.

A word on this clone: The antigen is undetermined.

The time point here: around eleven months of natalizumab therapy. This table comes from immunoSEQ multiplex PCR, and its TCRdb copy is limited to in-frame clones, with some not included. The data contain under 30,000 clones, around 91% of them singletons. This CDR3 is 12 amino acids long. The V and J ends lost 2 bases and 2 bases respectively, with 3 bases between them. Germline CDR1 is GTSNPN and CDR2 is SVGIG (reference sequence). The specimen was PBMCs, collected from a patient treated with natalizumab. The TCR comes from a human donor with multiple sclerosis. V and J are TRBV30 and TRBJ1-4; D is undetermined. CDR3 in DNA: TGTGCCTGGAGTCTGACTAATGAAAAACTGTTTTTT. This sequence encodes CAWSLTNEKLFF.